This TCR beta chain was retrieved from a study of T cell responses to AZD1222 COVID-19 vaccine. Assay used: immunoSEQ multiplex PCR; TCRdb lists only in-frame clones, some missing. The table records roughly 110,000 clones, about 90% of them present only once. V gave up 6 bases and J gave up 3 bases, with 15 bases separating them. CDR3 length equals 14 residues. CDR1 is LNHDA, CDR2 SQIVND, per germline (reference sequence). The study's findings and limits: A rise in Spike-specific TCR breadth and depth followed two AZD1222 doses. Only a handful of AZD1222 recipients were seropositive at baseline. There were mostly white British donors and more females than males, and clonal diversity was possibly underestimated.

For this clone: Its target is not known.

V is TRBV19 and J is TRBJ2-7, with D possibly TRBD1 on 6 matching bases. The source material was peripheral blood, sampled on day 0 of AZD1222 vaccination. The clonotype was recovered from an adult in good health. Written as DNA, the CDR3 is TGTGCCAGTAGGACCGCCGGGACAAGCTACGAGCAGTACTTC. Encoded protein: CASRTAGTSYEQYF.